The 18 T cell receptor beta chains presented below share a single source sample, sequenced in a study of cytomegalovirus exposure and HLA in healthy donors. Sequenced by immunoSEQ multiplex PCR; TCRdb stores in-frame clones only, minus some. The sample holds around 34,000 clones, about 93% seen once. The material sequenced was PBMCs. These receptors all stem from a man between 18 and 35 years old in good health and CMV-seronegative.

V is TRBV5-1 and J is TRBJ1-4, with 7 bases fitting TRBD1. The CDR3 extends over 12 amino acids. The germline gives CDR1 SGHRS, CDR2 YFSETQ. V dropped 4 bases and J dropped 7; count of bases not matched to a gene: 1. CDR3 loop: CASSPGGEKLFF. The CDR3 DNA follows: TGCGCCAGCAGCCCAGGGGGTGAAAAACTGTTTTTT.

The chain employs TRBV2 and TRBJ2-7; 7 bases line up with TRBD1. The V gene end was trimmed by 6 bases and the J gene end by 4 bases; junction bases not matched to a gene: 21. The CDR3 spans 18 residues. Germline CDR1 SNHLY, CDR2 FYNNEI. CDR3 sequence: CASRQTGAGGSMGYEQYF. Here the CDR3 DNA reads TGTGCCAGCAGACAGACCGGGGCAGGGGGTTCTATGGGGTACGAGCAGTACTTC. The entire variable domain, with the rest obtained from reference TRBV2 and TRBJ2-7, is as follows: EPEVTQTPSHQVTQMGQEVILRCVPISNHLYFYWYRQILGQKVEFLVSFYNNEISEKSEIFDDQFSVERPDGSNFTLKIRSTKLEDSAMYFCASRQTGAGGSMGYEQYFGPGTRLTVT.

V usage is TRBV23-1 and J usage is TRBJ2-1; D may be TRBD1 (6 bases). TRBV23-1 is flagged as an ORF with uncertain function. CDR3 length: 12 amino acids. V lost 5 bases, J lost 8 bases, and 10 bases lay in between. CDR3 sequence: CASSSGDHEQFF. The CDR3 DNA sequence: TGCGCCAGCAGTTCAGGGGACCATGAGCAGTTCTTC.

The V and J genes are TRBV5-1 and TRBJ2-3; TRBD2 aligns across 8 bases. This CDR3 has 17 amino acids. Unmatched junction bases numbered 15, after V lost 4 bases and J lost 5 bases. Germline assignment: CDR1 SGHRS and CDR2 YFSETQ. This chain's CDR3 is CASSLHTTSEGGDTQYF. The CDR3 DNA reads as TGCGCCAGCAGCCTCCACACGACTAGCGAGGGAGGAGATACGCAGTATTTT. The variable domain in full, with the rest retrieved from reference TRBV5-1 and TRBJ2-3, is KAGVTQTPRYLIKTRGQQVTLSCSPISGHRSVSWYQQTPGQGLQFLFEYFSETQRNKGNFPGRFSGRQFSNSRSEMNVSTLELGDSALYLCASSLHTTSEGGDTQYFGPGTRLTVL.

The chain recombines TRBV12-5 with TRBJ1-4; 9 bases match TRBD1. CDR1 LGHNT and CDR2 FRNRAP come from the germline V gene. Trimming cost V 9 bases and J 3 bases; bases outside gene matches: 8. The CDR3 totals 15 residues. In nucleotides, the CDR3 is TGTGCTAGCACAGGGGGCATTTATGCTAATGAAAAACTGTTTTTT. Its protein is CASTGGIYANEKLFF.

The V gene is TRBV9, the J gene TRBJ2-5, with 8 nucleotides matching TRBD2. V shed 0 bases, J shed 5 bases, and the junction held 6 bases outside the gene matches. Germline V gene lookup returns CDR1 SGDLS and CDR2 YYNGEE. This CDR3 spans 15 amino acids. The CDR3 nucleotides are TGTGCCAGCAGCGTAGCGGGACTAGGATCCGAGACCCAGTACTTC. Translated: CASSVAGLGSETQYF.

Only one count was recorded for this clone. The chain links TRBV5-1 to TRBJ2-5, with 8 positions matching TRBD2. J was trimmed by 4 bases and V by 5 bases; bases with no gene match: 7. The CDR3 runs to 14 residues. Germline assignment: CDR1 SGHRS and CDR2 YFSETQ. CDR3 protein: CASSFGGVIETQYF. CDR3 sequence (DNA): TGCGCCAGCAGTTTCGGGGGGGTGATAGAGACCCAGTACTTC.

The chain is built from TRBV5-1 and TRBJ2-2, with 8 bases fitting TRBD1. From germline, CDR1 is SGHRS and CDR2 YFSETQ. CDR3 length equals 16 residues. Germline trimming cut 0 bases from V and 3 bases from J; bases unmatched to any gene: 4. The chain's CDR3 is CASSLVATGDTGELFF. Here the CDR3 DNA reads TGCGCCAGCAGCTTGGTCGCGACAGGGGACACCGGGGAGCTGTTTTTT.

This clone occurred once. The rearrangement joins TRBV9 to TRBJ2-4; perhaps TRBD2 as D (6 bases). Trimming removed 0 bases from V and 1 base from J, with 14 bases in between. CDR1 SGDLS and CDR2 YYNGEE come from the germline V gene. This CDR3 has 17 residues. CDR3 protein: CASSVDPPGGAKNIQYF. CDR3 bases: TGTGCCAGCAGCGTAGACCCGCCCGGAGGGGCCAAAAACATTCAGTACTTC.

The V gene is TRBV11-2, the J gene TRBJ2-5; maybe TRBD2 (5 bases). The CDR3 has 14 residues. Germline V gene lookup returns CDR1 SGHAT and CDR2 FQNNGV. The ends were cut back, 5 bases at V and 1 base at J, with 11 bases in the middle. CDR3 in amino acids: CASSPWERQETQYF. The CDR3 DNA sequence: TGTGCCAGCAGCCCCTGGGAGCGCCAAGAGACCCAGTACTTC.

J is TRBJ2-1 and V is TRBV6-5; 10 bases map to TRBD1. With V trimmed by 4 bases and J by 6 bases, 6 bases remained unmatched. The germline gives CDR1 MNHEY, CDR2 SVGAGI. The CDR3 spans 15 residues. The CDR3 coding sequence is TGTGCCAGCAGTTTCGGGACAGGGGACGTCAATGAGCAGTTCTTC. This sequence encodes CASSFGTGDVNEQFF.

This rearrangement joins TRBV6-4 to TRBJ1-2, with a tentative D call TRBD1 (6 bases). Trimming took 2 bases from V and 8 from J, leaving 15 bases between them. This CDR3 is built from 14 residues. Germline loops: CDR1 MRHNA, CDR2 SNTAGT. This CDR3 is CASSDGRGERGYTF. For the CDR3, the DNA is TGTGCCAGCAGTGACGGCAGGGGCGAAAGAGGCTACACCTTC.

J is TRBJ2-1 and V is TRBV11-3, with D perhaps TRBD2 (7 bases). Per the germline V gene, CDR1 is SGHNT and CDR2 is YENEEA. Trimming left V 5 bases short and J 9 bases short, with 20 bases between. The CDR3 has 15 residues. The DNA for the CDR3 is TGTGCCAGCAGCCCCCGAGGGAGGGGGTTGAGTGAGCAGTTCTTC. Translated: CASSPRGRGLSEQFF.

The J gene is TRBJ2-3, the V gene TRBV13; D unclear. V gave up 5 bases and J gave up 1 base, with 4 bases separating them. The CDR3 covers 12 residues. The germline V gene encodes CDR1 PRHDT and CDR2 FYEKMQ (reference sequence). Here the CDR3 reads CASSPGTDTQYF. The CDR3 DNA follows: TGTGCCAGCAGCCCAGGCACAGATACGCAGTATTTT. The full variable domain, in which reference TRBV13 and TRBJ2-3 provide the parts outside the CDR3, is AAGVIQSPRHLIKEKRETATLKCYPIPRHDTVYWYQQGPGQDPQFLISFYEKMQSDKGSIPDRFSAQQFSDYHSELNMSSLELGDSALYFCASSPGTDTQYFGPGTRLTVL.

The chain carries TRBV7-6 and TRBJ2-3; tentative D call: TRBD2 (7 bases). This CDR3 has 19 residues. Trimming removed 0 bases at V and 4 bases at J, with 23 bases between. The V gene's germline CDR1 is SGHVS and CDR2 FNYEAQ. CDR3 loop: CASSLAPPAGRGVSDTQYF. The CDR3 bases are TGTGCCAGCAGCTTAGCCCCCCCCGCGGGGAGGGGGGTTTCAGATACGCAGTATTTT.

In nucleotides, the CDR3 is TGTGCCAGCAGAAGGCAGGAGGTCACAAATGAGCAGTTCTTC. Its translation: CASRRQEVTNEQFF. This rearrangement joins TRBV2 to TRBJ2-1, with D maybe TRBD2 (5 bases). The CDR3 consists of 14 residues. Trimming removed 6 bases at V and 7 bases at J, with 16 bases between. CDR1 is SNHLY and CDR2 is FYNNEI in the germline V gene.

The chain has TRBV9 and TRBJ1-6, with 7 bases aligning to TRBD1. CDR1 and CDR2 (germline): SGDLS, YYNGEE. The CDR3 is made up of 16 amino acids. The V segment lost 3 bases and the J segment 7 bases; nucleotides outside the gene matches: 10. CDR3 protein: CASSDGATGSNSPLHF. For the CDR3, the DNA is TGTGCCAGCAGCGATGGGGCGACAGGGAGCAATTCACCCCTCCACTTT. The variable domain in full, with the rest retrieved from reference TRBV9 and TRBJ1-6, is DSGVTQTPKHLITATGQRVTLRCSPRSGDLSVYWYQQSLDQGLQFLIQYYNGEERAKGNILERFSAQQFPDLHSELNLSSLELGDSALYFCASSDGATGSNSPLHFGNGTRLTVT.

The chain employs TRBV7-4 and TRBJ2-4; D is possibly TRBD1 (5 bases). V was trimmed by 1 base and J by 0 bases, leaving 7 bases between them. Per the germline V gene, CDR1 is SGHVT and CDR2 is SQSDAQ. This CDR3 region has 15 residues. The CDR3 sequence is CASSLGQLAKNIQYF. CDR3 bases: TGTGCCAGCAGCTTAGGACAGCTAGCCAAAAACATTCAGTACTTC.